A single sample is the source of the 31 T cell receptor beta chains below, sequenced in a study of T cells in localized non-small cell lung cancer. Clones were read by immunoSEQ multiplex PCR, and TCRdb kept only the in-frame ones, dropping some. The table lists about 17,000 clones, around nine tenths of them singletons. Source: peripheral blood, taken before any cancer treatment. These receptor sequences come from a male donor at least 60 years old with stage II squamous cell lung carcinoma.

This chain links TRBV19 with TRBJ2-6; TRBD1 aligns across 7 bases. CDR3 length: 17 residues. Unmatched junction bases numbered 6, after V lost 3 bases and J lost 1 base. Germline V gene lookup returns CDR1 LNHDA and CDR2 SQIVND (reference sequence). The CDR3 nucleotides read TGTGCCAGTAGTATGAGGACAGGACGATCTGGGGCCAACGTCCTGACTTTC. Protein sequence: CASSMRTGRSGANVLTF.

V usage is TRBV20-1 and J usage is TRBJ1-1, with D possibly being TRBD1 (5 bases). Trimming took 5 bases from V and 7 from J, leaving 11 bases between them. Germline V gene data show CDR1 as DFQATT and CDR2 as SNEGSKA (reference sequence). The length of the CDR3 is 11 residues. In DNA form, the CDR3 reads TGCAGTGCTGCCAGGGAATTTGAAGCTTTCTTT. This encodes CSAAREFEAFF.

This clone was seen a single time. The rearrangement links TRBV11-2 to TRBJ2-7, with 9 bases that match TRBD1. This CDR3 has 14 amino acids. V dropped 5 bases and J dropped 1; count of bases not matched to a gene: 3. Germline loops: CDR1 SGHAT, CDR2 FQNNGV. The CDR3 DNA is TGTGCCAGCAGCAAAGGGACAGGGTCCTACGAGCAGTACTTC. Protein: CASSKGTGSYEQYF.

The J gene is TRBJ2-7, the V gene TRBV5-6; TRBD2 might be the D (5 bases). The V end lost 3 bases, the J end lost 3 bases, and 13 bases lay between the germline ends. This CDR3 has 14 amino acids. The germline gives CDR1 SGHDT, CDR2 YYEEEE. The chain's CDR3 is CASSSGYLGYEQYF. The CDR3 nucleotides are TGTGCCAGCAGCTCGGGATACCTGGGCTACGAGCAGTACTTC.

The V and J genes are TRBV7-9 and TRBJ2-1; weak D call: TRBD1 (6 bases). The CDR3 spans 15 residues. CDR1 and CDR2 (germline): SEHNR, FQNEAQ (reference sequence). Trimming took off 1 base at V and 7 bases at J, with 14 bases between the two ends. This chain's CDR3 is CASSLDGGRLNEQFF. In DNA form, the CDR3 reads TGTGCCAGCAGCTTAGATGGGGGCCGCTTAAATGAGCAGTTCTTC.

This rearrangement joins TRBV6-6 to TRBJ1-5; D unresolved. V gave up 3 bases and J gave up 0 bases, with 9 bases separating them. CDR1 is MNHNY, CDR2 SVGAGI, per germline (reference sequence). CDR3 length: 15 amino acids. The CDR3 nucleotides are TGTGCCAGCAGTTATAACGGGAATAGCAATCAGCCCCAGCATTTT. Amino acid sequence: CASSYNGNSNQPQHF.

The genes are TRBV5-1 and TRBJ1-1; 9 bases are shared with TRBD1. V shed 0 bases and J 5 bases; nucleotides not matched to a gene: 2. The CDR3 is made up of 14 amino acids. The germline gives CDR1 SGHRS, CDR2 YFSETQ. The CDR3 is CASSLDGQGTEAFF. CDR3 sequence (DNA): TGCGCCAGCAGCTTGGACGGACAGGGGACTGAAGCTTTCTTT.

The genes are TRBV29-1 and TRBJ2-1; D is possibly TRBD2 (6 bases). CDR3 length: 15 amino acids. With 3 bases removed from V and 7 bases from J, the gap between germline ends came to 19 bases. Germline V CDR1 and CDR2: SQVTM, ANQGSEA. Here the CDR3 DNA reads TGCAGCGTTGACGAGAACAGGCCAGGGAGGAATGAGCAGTTCTTC. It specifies CSVDENRPGRNEQFF.

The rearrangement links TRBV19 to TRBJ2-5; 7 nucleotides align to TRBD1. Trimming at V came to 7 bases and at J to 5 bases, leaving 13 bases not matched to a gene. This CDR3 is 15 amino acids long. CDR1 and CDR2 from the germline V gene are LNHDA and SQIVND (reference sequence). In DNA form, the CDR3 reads TGTGCCAGTACGCCAGGGGGAAGGGTGTCGGAGACCCAGTACTTC. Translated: CASTPGGRVSETQYF. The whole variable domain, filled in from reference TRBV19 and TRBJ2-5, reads DGGITQSPKYLFRKEGQNVTLSCEQNLNHDAMYWYRQDPGQGLRLIYYSQIVNDFQKGDIAEGYSVSREKKESFPLTVTSAQKNPTAFYLCASTPGGRVSETQYFGPGTRLLVL.

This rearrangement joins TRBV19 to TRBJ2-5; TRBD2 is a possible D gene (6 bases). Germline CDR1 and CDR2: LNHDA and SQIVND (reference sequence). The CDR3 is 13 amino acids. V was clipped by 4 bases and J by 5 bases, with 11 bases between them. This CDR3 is CASSTSGRETQYF. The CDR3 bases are TGTGCCAGTAGTACCAGTGGGAGGGAGACCCAGTACTTC.

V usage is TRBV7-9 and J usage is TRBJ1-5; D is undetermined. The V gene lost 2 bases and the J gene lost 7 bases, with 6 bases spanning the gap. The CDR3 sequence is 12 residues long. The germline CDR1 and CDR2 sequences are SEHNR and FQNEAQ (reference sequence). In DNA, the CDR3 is TGTGCCAGCAGCTTATTGGGACAGCCCCAGCATTTT. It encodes CASSLLGQPQHF.

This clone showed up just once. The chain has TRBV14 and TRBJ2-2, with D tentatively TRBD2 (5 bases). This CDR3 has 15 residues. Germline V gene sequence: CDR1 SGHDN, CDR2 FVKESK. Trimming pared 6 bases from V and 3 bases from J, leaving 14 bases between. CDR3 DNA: TGTGCCAGCAGGGAGACGGGGTTGGACACCGGGGAGCTGTTTTTT. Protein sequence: CASRETGLDTGELFF.

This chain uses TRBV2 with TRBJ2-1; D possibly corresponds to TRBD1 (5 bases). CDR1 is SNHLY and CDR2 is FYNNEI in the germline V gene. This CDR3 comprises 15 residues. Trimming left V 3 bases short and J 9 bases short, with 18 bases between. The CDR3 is CASSENWAGRSEQFF. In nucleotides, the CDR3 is TGTGCCAGCAGTGAGAATTGGGCAGGGCGGAGTGAGCAGTTCTTC.

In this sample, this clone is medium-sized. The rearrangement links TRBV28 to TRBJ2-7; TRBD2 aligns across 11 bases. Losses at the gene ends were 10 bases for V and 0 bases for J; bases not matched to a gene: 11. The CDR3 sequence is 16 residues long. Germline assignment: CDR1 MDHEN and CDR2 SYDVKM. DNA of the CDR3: TGTGCCATTTCACCGGGACTAGCGGCCAGCTCCTACGAGCAGTACTTC. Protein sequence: CAISPGLAASSYEQYF.

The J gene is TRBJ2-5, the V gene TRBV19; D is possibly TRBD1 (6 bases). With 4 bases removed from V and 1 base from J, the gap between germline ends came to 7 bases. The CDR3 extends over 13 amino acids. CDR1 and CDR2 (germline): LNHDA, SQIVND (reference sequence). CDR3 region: CASSTTGQETQYF. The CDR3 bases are TGTGCCAGTAGTACGACAGGCCAAGAGACCCAGTACTTC.

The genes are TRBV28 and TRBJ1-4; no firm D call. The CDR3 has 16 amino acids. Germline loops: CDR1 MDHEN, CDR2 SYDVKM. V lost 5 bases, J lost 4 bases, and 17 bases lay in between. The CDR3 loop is CASSPPGVLFNEKLFF. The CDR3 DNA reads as TGTGCCAGCAGTCCTCCGGGAGTTCTATTTAATGAAAAACTGTTTTTT.

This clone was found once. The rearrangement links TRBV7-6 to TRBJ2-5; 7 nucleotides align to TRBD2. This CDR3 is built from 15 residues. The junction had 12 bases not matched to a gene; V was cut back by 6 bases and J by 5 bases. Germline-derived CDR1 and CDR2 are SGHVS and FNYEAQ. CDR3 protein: CASSRWREKMETQYF. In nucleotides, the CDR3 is TGTGCCAGCAGTCGTTGGCGGGAGAAGATGGAGACCCAGTACTTC.

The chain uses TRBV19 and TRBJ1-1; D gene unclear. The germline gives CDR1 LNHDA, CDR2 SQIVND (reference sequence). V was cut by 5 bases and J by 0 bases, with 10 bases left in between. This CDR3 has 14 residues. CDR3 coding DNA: TGTGCCAGTAGTGCGGTCAGTATGAACACTGAAGCTTTCTTT. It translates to CASSAVSMNTEAFF. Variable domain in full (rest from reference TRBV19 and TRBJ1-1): DGGITQSPKYLFRKEGQNVTLSCEQNLNHDAMYWYRQDPGQGLRLIYYSQIVNDFQKGDIAEGYSVSREKKESFPLTVTSAQKNPTAFYLCASSAVSMNTEAFFGQGTRLTVV.

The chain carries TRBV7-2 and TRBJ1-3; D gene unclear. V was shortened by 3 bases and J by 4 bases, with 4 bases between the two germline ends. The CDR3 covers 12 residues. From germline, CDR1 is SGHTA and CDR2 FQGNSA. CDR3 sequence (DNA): TGTGCCAGCAGCTTCGGAGGAAACACCATATATTTT. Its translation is CASSFGGNTIYF. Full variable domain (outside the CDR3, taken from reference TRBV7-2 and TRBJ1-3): GAGVSQSPSNKVTEKGKDVELRCDPISGHTALYWYRQSLGQGLEFLIYFQGNSAPDKSGLPSDRFSAERTGGSVSTLTIQRTQQEDSAVYLCASSFGGNTIYFGEGSWLTVV.

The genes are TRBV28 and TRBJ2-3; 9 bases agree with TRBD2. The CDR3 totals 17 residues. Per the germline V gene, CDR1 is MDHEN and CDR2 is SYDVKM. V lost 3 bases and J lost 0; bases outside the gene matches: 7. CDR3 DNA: TGTGCCAGCAGTTTCGGCCGGCGGGAGGGTAGCACAGATACGCAGTATTTT. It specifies CASSFGRREGSTDTQYF.

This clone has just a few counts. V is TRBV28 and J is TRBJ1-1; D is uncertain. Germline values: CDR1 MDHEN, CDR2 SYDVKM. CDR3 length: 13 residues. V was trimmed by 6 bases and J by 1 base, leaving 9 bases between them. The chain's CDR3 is CASSRGWNTEAFF. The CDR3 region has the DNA TGTGCCAGCAGCCGGGGATGGAACACTGAAGCTTTCTTT.

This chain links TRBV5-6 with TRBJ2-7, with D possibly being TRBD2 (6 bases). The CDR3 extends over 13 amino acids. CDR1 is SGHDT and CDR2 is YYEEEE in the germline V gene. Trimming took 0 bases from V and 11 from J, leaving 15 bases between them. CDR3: CASSLADGSGEYF. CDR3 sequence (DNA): TGTGCCAGCAGCTTGGCGGACGGGTCGGGAGAGTACTTC.

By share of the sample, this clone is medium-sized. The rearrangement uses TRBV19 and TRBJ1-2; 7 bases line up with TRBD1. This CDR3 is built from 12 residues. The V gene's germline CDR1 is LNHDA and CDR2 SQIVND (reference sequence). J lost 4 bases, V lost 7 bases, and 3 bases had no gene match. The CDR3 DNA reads TGTGCCAGTAAGGGACAGACCTATGGCTACACCTTC. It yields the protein CASKGQTYGYTF.

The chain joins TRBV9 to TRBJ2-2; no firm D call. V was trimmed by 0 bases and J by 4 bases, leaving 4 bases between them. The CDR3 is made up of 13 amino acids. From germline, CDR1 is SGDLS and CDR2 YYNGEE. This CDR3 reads CASSVAVTGELFF. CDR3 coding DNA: TGTGCCAGCAGCGTAGCGGTCACCGGGGAGCTGTTTTTT.

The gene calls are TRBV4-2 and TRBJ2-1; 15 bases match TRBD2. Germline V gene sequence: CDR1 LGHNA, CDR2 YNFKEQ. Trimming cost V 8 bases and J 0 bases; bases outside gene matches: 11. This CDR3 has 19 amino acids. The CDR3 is CASAKGLAGGPSSYNEQFF. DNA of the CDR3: TGTGCCAGCGCTAAGGGACTAGCGGGAGGCCCGAGCTCCTACAATGAGCAGTTCTTC.

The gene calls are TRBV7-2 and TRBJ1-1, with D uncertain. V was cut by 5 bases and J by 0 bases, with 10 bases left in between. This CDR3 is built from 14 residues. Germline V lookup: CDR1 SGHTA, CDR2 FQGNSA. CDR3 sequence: CASSPSYMNTEAFF. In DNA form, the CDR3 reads TGTGCCAGCAGCCCCAGTTACATGAACACTGAAGCTTTCTTT.

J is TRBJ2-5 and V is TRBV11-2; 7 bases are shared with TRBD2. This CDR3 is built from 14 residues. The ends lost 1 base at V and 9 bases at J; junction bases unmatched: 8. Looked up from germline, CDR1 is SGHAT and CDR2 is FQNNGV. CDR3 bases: TGTGCCAGCAGCTTAGGTCCGGGAGGTGTGGCCCAGTACTTC. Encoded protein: CASSLGPGGVAQYF.

In DNA, the CDR3 is TGTGCCAGCAGATGGGCGAACACCGGGGAGCTGTTTTTT. Its protein product is CASRWANTGELFF. The chain recombines TRBV25-1 with TRBJ2-2; D is unresolved. The CDR3 sequence is 13 residues long. The germline V and J ends were trimmed by 6 bases and 0 bases, with 5 bases remaining between them. Looked up from germline, CDR1 is MGHDK and CDR2 is SYGVNS.

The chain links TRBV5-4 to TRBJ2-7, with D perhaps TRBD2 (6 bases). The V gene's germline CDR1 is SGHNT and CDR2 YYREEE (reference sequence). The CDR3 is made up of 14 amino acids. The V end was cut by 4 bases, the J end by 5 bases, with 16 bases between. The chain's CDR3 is CASSMGLPRDEQYF. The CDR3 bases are TGTGCCAGCAGCATGGGACTTCCCAGGGACGAGCAGTACTTC.

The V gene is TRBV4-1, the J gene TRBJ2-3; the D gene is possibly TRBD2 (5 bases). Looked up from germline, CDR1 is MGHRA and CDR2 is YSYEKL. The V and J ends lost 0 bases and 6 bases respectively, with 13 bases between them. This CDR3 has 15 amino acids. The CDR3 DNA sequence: TGCGCCAGCAGCCAAGAGAGGGCAGCGCGGGATACGCAGTATTTT. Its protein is CASSQERAARDTQYF.

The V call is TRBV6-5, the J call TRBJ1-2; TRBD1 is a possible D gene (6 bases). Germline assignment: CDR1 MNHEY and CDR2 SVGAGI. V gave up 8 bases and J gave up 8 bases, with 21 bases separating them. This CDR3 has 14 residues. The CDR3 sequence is CASVSGTTLGGYTF. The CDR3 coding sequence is TGTGCCAGCGTCTCCGGGACAACCCTCGGGGGCTACACCTTC.